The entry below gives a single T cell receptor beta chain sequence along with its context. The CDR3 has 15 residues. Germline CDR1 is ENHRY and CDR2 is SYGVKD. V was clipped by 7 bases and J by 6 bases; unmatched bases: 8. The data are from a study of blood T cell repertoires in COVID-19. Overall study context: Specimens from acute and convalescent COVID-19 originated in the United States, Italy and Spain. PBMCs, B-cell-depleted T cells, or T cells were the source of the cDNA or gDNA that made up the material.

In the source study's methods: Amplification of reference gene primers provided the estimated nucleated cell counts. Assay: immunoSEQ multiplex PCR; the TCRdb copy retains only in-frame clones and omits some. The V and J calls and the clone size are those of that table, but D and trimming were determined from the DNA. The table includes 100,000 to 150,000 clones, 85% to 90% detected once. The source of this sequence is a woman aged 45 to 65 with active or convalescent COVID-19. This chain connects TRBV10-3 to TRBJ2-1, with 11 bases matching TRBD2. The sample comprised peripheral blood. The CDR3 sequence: CAIKTSGTVGNEQFF. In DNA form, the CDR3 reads TGTGCCATCAAGACTAGCGGGACGGTCGGCAATGAGCAGTTCTTC.